The 3 T cell receptor beta chains listed next were all sequenced from one sample in a study of neurological immune-mediated disorders (dated by TCRdb to the late 2010s). Receptors were amplified or captured by 5' RACE. TCRdb shows the sequencer as Illumina HiSeq 2500. In-frame beta chains were kept once TCRdb had trimmed the public reads at Q25 with fastp and called clones with MiXCR. Records with the same CDR3 protein are collapsed into one entry carrying the most frequent genes and DNA. The sample table holds fewer than 20,000 distinct CDR3 sequences, of which about 14% were seen once. The ten top clones hold 7.8% of the sample. Sequenced sample: CD4+ T cells from blood. The receptor source for this set is a woman aged 55 to 70 with HTLV-1-associated myelopathy (HAM/TSP).

This clonotype has ten or more counts. V is TRBV6-4 and J is TRBJ1-5; D is perhaps TRBD1 (5 bases). This CDR3 is 13 amino acids long. CDR1 MRHNA and CDR2 SNTAGT come from the germline V gene. Trimming left V 5 bases short and J 1 base short, with 6 bases between. As DNA, the CDR3 is TGTGCCAGCAGTCGGGACAGCAATCAGCCCCAGCATTTT. Protein sequence: CASSRDSNQPQHF.

This clonotype was detected many times. V and J are TRBV9 and TRBJ2-1, with D possibly TRBD1 on 6 matching bases. Trimming shortened V by 0 bases and J by 3 bases, and 10 bases separated the two germline ends. This CDR3 is 15 amino acids long. In germline, CDR1 is SGDLS, CDR2 YYNGEE. The CDR3 spells CASSVAGQSYNEQFF. CDR3 sequence (DNA): TGTGCCAGCAGCGTAGCTGGACAGAGCTACAATGAGCAGTTCTTC. Variable domain in full (rest from reference TRBV9 and TRBJ2-1): DSGVTQTPKHLITATGQRVTLRCSPRSGDLSVYWYQQSLDQGLQFLIQYYNGEERAKGNILERFSAQQFPDLHSELNLSSLELGDSALYFCASSVAGQSYNEQFFGPGTRLTVL.

This clonotype was observed at least ten times. This chain joins TRBV5-6 and TRBJ1-5, with 8 bases that match TRBD1. Germline V gives CDR1 SGHDT, CDR2 YYEEEE. This CDR3 has 14 amino acids. The V and J ends lost 4 bases and 7 bases, in that order; junction bases with no gene match: 7. For the CDR3, the DNA is TGTGCCAGCAGCACAGGACAGGGCGGACAGCCCCAGCATTTT. Its translation is CASSTGQGGQPQHF.